One sample yielded the 11 T cell receptor beta chains listed below, sequenced in a study of blood T cell repertoires in COVID-19. Using immunoSEQ multiplex PCR, the repertoire was profiled, and TCRdb retains in-frame clones only, with some absent. The table shows some 180,000 clones, with around 81% occurring only once. The sequencing input was peripheral blood. Receptors originate from a man aged 65 to 79 with active or convalescent COVID-19.

V is TRBV29-1 and J is TRBJ1-1; D is possibly TRBD1 (5 bases). Trimming left V 4 bases short and J 1 base short, with 16 bases between. Germline values: CDR1 SQVTM, CDR2 ANQGSEA. The CDR3 extends over 15 amino acids. DNA of the CDR3: TGCAGCGTTGTGGGTGGAGGGGCGGGGAACACTGAAGCTTTCTTT. Protein: CSVVGGGAGNTEAFF.

The chain carries TRBV11-2 and TRBJ2-2, with TRBD1 matching 7 bases. Germline CDR1 and CDR2: SGHAT and FQNNGV. V dropped 8 bases and J dropped 2; count of bases not matched to a gene: 5. CDR3 length equals 14 residues. The chain's CDR3 is CASGHRGNTGELFF. The CDR3 DNA reads as TGTGCCAGCGGACACAGGGGAAACACCGGGGAGCTGTTTTTT.

This chain joins TRBV9 and TRBJ1-2, with 7 bases identical to TRBD1. The CDR3 is 14 amino acids. V shed 4 bases, J shed 5 bases, and the junction held 8 bases outside the gene matches. Germline-derived CDR1 and CDR2 are SGDLS and YYNGEE. The CDR3 reads CASSPQTGKYGYTF. The CDR3 bases are TGTGCCAGCAGCCCCCAGACAGGGAAATATGGCTACACCTTC.

The gene calls are TRBV2 and TRBJ1-4; D is unclear. Germline V gene lookup returns CDR1 SNHLY and CDR2 FYNNEI. The CDR3 is made up of 14 amino acids. V was clipped by 4 bases and J by 5 bases, with 11 bases between them. This CDR3 is CASSGGTGNEKLFF. In DNA, the CDR3 is TGTGCCAGCAGTGGGGGAACGGGGAATGAAAAACTGTTTTTT.

The rearrangement uses TRBV4-3 and TRBJ2-3, with D hard to call. CDR1 and CDR2 (germline): LGHNA, YSLEER. CDR3 length: 14 amino acids. Deletions cut 0 bases from V and 2 bases from J, with 6 bases between. CDR3 bases: TGCGCCAGCAGCCAAGATTGGCTCACAGATACGCAGTATTTT. It encodes CASSQDWLTDTQYF.

The chain is built from TRBV30 and TRBJ1-4, with 7 bases that match TRBD1. Germline V gives CDR1 GTSNPN, CDR2 SVGIG (reference sequence). J was trimmed by 6 bases and V by 4 bases; bases with no gene match: 5. The CDR3 extends over 13 amino acids. CDR3 nucleotide sequence: TGTGCCTGGAAAAGGGGGCCGCATGAAAAACTGTTTTTT. Translated: CAWKRGPHEKLFF.

The chain uses TRBV5-4 and TRBJ2-5; 8 bases fit TRBD1. This CDR3 contains 16 residues. With 0 bases clipped from V and 4 bases from J, the junction kept 8 bases outside the gene matches. CDR1 and CDR2 (germline): SGHNT, YYREEE (reference sequence). DNA for the CDR3: TGTGCCAGCAGCTTGGCCGTAGGACAGGGCCTAGAGACCCAGTACTTC. Translated: CASSLAVGQGLETQYF.

V is TRBV5-1 and J is TRBJ1-4; 7 bases agree with TRBD1. This CDR3 comprises 16 residues. Germline V gene lookup returns CDR1 SGHRS and CDR2 YFSETQ. The trim removed 0 bases at V and 4 bases at J, leaving 6 bases unmatched. CDR3: CASSLEAGGSNEKLFF. In nucleotides, the CDR3 is TGCGCCAGCAGCTTGGAAGCAGGGGGGAGTAATGAAAAACTGTTTTTT.

This clone has just one count. The CDR3 reads CAWRLNSYNSPLHF. In nucleotides, the CDR3 is TGTGCCTGGAGACTAAACTCCTATAATTCACCCCTCCACTTT. The chain joins TRBV30 to TRBJ1-6; D is unclear. Trimming pared 3 bases from V and 0 bases from J, leaving 6 bases between. The CDR3 is made up of 14 amino acids. CDR1 is GTSNPN and CDR2 is SVGIG in the germline V gene (reference sequence).

The rearrangement uses TRBV5-6 and TRBJ2-3, with no clear D. This CDR3 has 12 residues. V was clipped by 2 bases and J by 3 bases, with 4 bases between them. In germline, CDR1 is SGHDT, CDR2 YYEEEE. The CDR3 is CASSFSTDTQYF. CDR3 nucleotide sequence: TGTGCCAGCAGCTTTTCGACAGATACGCAGTATTTT. Combining the CDR3 with reference TRBV5-6 and TRBJ2-3 gives the whole variable domain DAGVTQSPTHLIKTRGQQVTLRCSPKSGHDTVSWYQQALGQGPQFIFQYYEEEERQRGNFPDRFSGHQFPNYSSELNVNALLLGDSALYLCASSFSTDTQYFGPGTRLTVL.

The J gene is TRBJ2-7, the V gene TRBV5-1; 7 positions agree with TRBD1. Per germline, CDR1 SGHRS and CDR2 YFSETQ. This CDR3 spans 16 amino acids. V gave up 2 bases and J gave up 0 bases; unmatched junction bases: 8. DNA for the CDR3: TGCGCCAGCAGCTTAGAGCCCGGACAGGTCTCCTACGAGCAGTACTTC. Translation: CASSLEPGQVSYEQYF. Variable domain in full (rest from reference TRBV5-1 and TRBJ2-7): KAGVTQTPRYLIKTRGQQVTLSCSPISGHRSVSWYQQTPGQGLQFLFEYFSETQRNKGNFPGRFSGRQFSNSRSEMNVSTLELGDSALYLCASSLEPGQVSYEQYFGPGTRLTVT.